Sequencing of this TCR beta chain was carried out in a study of CD8+ T cells in alopecia areata. There are 16 residues in the CDR3. Germline-derived CDR1 and CDR2 are MNHEY and SMNVEV (reference sequence). V was pared by 2 bases and J by 6 bases, with 8 bases of the junction left unmatched. Investigators isolated RNA and reverse transcribed it into cDNA to act as the sequencing template. TCRdb's copy holds only in-frame clones and misses some; the assay was immunoSEQ multiplex PCR. The data contain about 150,000 clones, less than 75% of them singletons. General study points: Elevated clonality characterized lesional scalp relative to normal scalp, particularly in alopecia totalis/universalis. Resident alphabeta T-cell populations of normal skin are likewise subject to sequencing in scalp samples.

Regarding this clone: Antigen unknown.

The J gene is TRBJ2-2, the V gene TRBV27; TRBD2 matches 8 bases. This receptor was taken from a human donor in good health. Sequenced material: CD8+ T cells sorted from blood. The CDR3 reads CASSLGTSGLSGELFF. The CDR3 DNA sequence: TGTGCCAGCAGTTTAGGGACTAGTGGGCTGTCCGGGGAGCTGTTTTTT.